The clone carrying this T cell receptor beta chain was picked up one time. CDR1 is LGHDT, CDR2 YNNKEL, per germline (reference sequence). Trimming removed 1 base from V and 1 base from J, with 4 bases in between. The CDR3 has 14 residues. This entry is derived from a study of control samples from healthy donors and cancer patients. Data came from immunoSEQ multiplex PCR; TCRdb stores just in-frame clones and leaves some out. The sample includes around 59,000 clones, roughly nine tenths of them seen just once. This TCR derives from a man aged 40-49 years with colorectal cancer. Input material: PBMCs. This chain links TRBV3-1 (or the pseudogene TRBV3-2) with TRBJ2-2; D is unresolved. CDR3 sequence: CASSQARNTGELFF. CDR3 sequence (DNA): TGTGCCAGCAGCCAAGCCAGGAACACCGGGGAGCTGTTTTTT.